The 11 T cell receptor beta chains below all came from one sample that was sequenced in a study of T cells after yellow fever vaccination. TCRdb analysed the 5' RACE reads with MiXCR anew, one entry per CDR3 protein. In the table there are roughly 330,000 distinct CDR3 sequences, approximately 4% of which are singletons. Specimen: PBMCs, collected 5 days after the yellow fever booster vaccination. Every receptor here comes from a man aged 18 to 29 who received the YFV17D yellow fever vaccine.

The gene calls are TRBV5-1 and TRBJ1-5; D uncertain. This CDR3 has 16 amino acids. Germline values: CDR1 SGHRS, CDR2 YFSETQ. V was trimmed by 4 bases and J by 2 bases, leaving 16 bases between them. CDR3: CASSRPEVGGNQPQHF. For the CDR3, the DNA is TGCGCCAGCAGCCGGCCGGAGGTGGGCGGCAATCAGCCCCAGCATTTT.

This clonotype was recorded many times. The chain employs TRBV12-3 or TRBV12-4 and TRBJ2-2; D possibly matches TRBD1 or TRBD2 (5 bases each). The CDR3 totals 14 residues. V lost 4 bases to trimming and J lost 1 base, with 7 bases between them. CDR3 in DNA: TGTGCCAGCAGTTGGGGGTGGAACACCGGGGAGCTGTTTTTT. Its protein is CASSWGWNTGELFF.

A few counts support this clonotype. This sequence joins TRBV20-1 and TRBJ2-1; 7 bases map to TRBD1. The CDR3 is 15 residues long. CDR1 DFQATT and CDR2 SNEGSKA come from the germline V gene (reference sequence). V was pared by 3 bases and J by 3 bases, with 8 bases of the junction left unmatched. As DNA, the CDR3 is TGCAGTGCTAGGAGCGACAGGGCCTACTACAATGAGCAGTTCTTC. It encodes CSARSDRAYYNEQFF.

This clonotype was seen more than once but under ten times. Written as DNA, the CDR3 is TGCAGTGCTAGGGCGATGGACGGATTGAACACTGAAGCTTTCTTT. Protein sequence: CSARAMDGLNTEAFF. The J gene is TRBJ1-1, the V gene TRBV20-1; no reliable D call. This CDR3 comprises 15 residues. Germline V gene lookup returns CDR1 DFQATT and CDR2 SNEGSKA (reference sequence). V lost 3 bases to trimming and J lost 0 bases, with 14 bases between them.

The CDR3, as DNA: TGTGCCAGCAGCCAAGACGTCAGGCGTCCGCAAGAGACCCAGTACTTC. This translates into CASSQDVRRPQETQYF. The chain uses TRBV4-2 and TRBJ2-5; D is unclear. The V and J ends lost 0 bases and 2 bases respectively, with 13 bases between them. Germline loops: CDR1 LGHNA, CDR2 YNFKEQ. The CDR3 is made up of 16 amino acids.

The chain employs TRBV7-2 and TRBJ2-3; 8 nucleotides agree with TRBD2. There are 13 residues in the CDR3. Losses at the gene ends were 10 bases for V and 5 bases for J; bases not matched to a gene: 8. Germline CDR1 is SGHTA and CDR2 is FQGNSA. The CDR3 nucleotides are TGTGCCATCCGGGGGGGGTGGGTAGATACGCAGTATTTT. Translation gives CAIRGGWVDTQYF.

This clonotype was detected many times. The CDR3 DNA follows: TGTGCCAGCAGCTCCTTCTTAGCATCCAGCACAGATACGCAGTATTTT. This encodes CASSSFLASSTDTQYF. This rearrangement joins TRBV11-2 to TRBJ2-3; D call uncertain. Germline V gives CDR1 SGHAT, CDR2 FQNNGV. Between the trimmed V and J ends, which lost 4 bases and 0 bases, there was a span of 14 bases. The CDR3 is 16 residues long.

The gene calls are TRBV2 and TRBJ1-5; possible D gene TRBD1, 6 bases. Germline CDR1 SNHLY, CDR2 FYNNEI. V gave up 6 bases and J gave up 7 bases, with 19 bases separating them. The CDR3 loop spans 15 amino acids. The CDR3 nucleotides are TGTGCCAGCAGAGAACAGGGTTTAGTCGGGCAGCCCCAGCATTTT. Protein: CASREQGLVGQPQHF.

There are many counts of this clonotype. V and J are TRBV5-1 and TRBJ2-7; 9 bases match TRBD1. V was clipped by 1 base and J by 6 bases; unmatched bases: 2. The V gene's germline CDR1 is SGHRS and CDR2 YFSETQ. The length of the CDR3 is 13 residues. The CDR3 reads CASSLRTGAEQYV. The CDR3 DNA reads as TGCGCCAGCAGCTTGCGGACAGGGGCCGAGCAGTACGTC.

This clonotype was seen ten or more times. The gene calls are TRBV7-2 and TRBJ2-5, with 11 positions matching TRBD2. The CDR3 contains 14 residues. With 4 bases clipped from V and 4 bases from J, the junction kept 2 bases outside the gene matches. Germline V lookup: CDR1 SGHTA, CDR2 FQGNSA. The CDR3 loop is CASSYTSGGETQYF. The CDR3 bases are TGTGCCAGCAGCTATACTAGCGGGGGAGAGACCCAGTACTTC.

This clonotype was picked up a small number of times. The chain carries TRBV15 and TRBJ2-5; D not resolved. The V end lost 1 base, the J end lost 4 bases, and 7 bases lay between the germline ends. The CDR3 totals 13 residues. Germline CDR1 reads LNHNV; CDR2 reads YYDKDF (reference sequence). The chain's CDR3 is CATSRGERETQYF. CDR3 sequence (DNA): TGTGCCACCAGCAGAGGAGAGCGAGAGACCCAGTACTTC.